One and the same sample provided the 16 T cell receptor beta chains below, sequenced in a study of post-analysis software for immune sequencing data. Study-wide results and caveats: A handful of TRBV segments appeared more often in patients than in controls, and TRBV5-6, TRBV5-1 and TRBV20-1 were among these.

These receptors' antigens are unknown. Each TCR beta cDNA library carried unique molecular identifiers. TCRdb analysed the PCR reads with MiXCR anew, one entry per CDR3 protein. The sample holds hundreds of thousands of distinct CDR3 sequences; around 27% are singletons and the top ten take 0.56%. Material: blood. These receptors were obtained from a girl aged 10-17 years with multiple sclerosis.

The chain is built from TRBV9 and TRBJ1-4; tentatively, D is TRBD1 (5 bases). Trimming removed 3 bases from V and 12 bases from J, with 21 bases in between. The V gene's germline CDR1 is SGDLS and CDR2 YYNGEE. The CDR3 is 15 amino acids. As DNA, the CDR3 is TGTGCCAGCAGCGCGGCCGGGACCTCCAGAGGGGAACTGTTTTTT. It yields the protein CASSAAGTSRGELFF.

This clonotype was detected only a few times. CDR3 nucleotide sequence: TGTGCCAGCAGCTACGGGCTAGGCGGCTACACCTTC. This encodes CASSYGLGGYTF. The chain carries TRBV7-2 and TRBJ1-2; D ambiguous. Trimming stripped 4 bases from V and 8 bases from J, with 11 bases between. Germline V CDR1 and CDR2: SGHTA, FQGNSA. CDR3 length: 12 amino acids.

This clonotype came up a few times. The chain has TRBV14 and TRBJ2-1, with 10 bases matching TRBD2. The CDR3 runs 18 residues. Trimming removed 5 bases from V and 3 bases from J; junction bases left unmatched: 13. Germline loops: CDR1 SGHDN, CDR2 FVKESK. This chain's CDR3 is CASSSQTSGLLNYNEQFF. The CDR3 nucleotides are TGTGCCAGCAGCTCTCAGACTAGCGGGTTGCTTAACTACAATGAGCAGTTCTTC.

The chain recombines TRBV20-1 with TRBJ2-7; TRBD2 matches at 7 bases. The V segment lost 3 bases and the J segment 2 bases; nucleotides outside the gene matches: 4. The CDR3 is 13 residues long. Germline loops: CDR1 DFQATT, CDR2 SNEGSKA (reference sequence). The CDR3 region is CSARGRATYEQYF. Here the CDR3 DNA reads TGCAGTGCTAGGGGGAGGGCCACCTACGAGCAGTACTTC.

DNA of the CDR3: TGTGCCAGCAGACATAACACTGAAGCTTTCTTT. Translation: CASRHNTEAFF. The chain links TRBV12-3 or TRBV12-4 to TRBJ1-1; D gene ambiguous. The CDR3 extends over 11 amino acids. V dropped 6 bases and J dropped 2 bases, with 4 bases sitting between them.

The chain has TRBV20-1 and TRBJ1-4; the match to TRBD1 covers 7 bases. The junction had 6 bases not matched to a gene; V was cut back by 5 bases and J by 3 bases. The CDR3 is made up of 14 amino acids. The germline CDR1 and CDR2 sequences are DFQATT and SNEGSKA (reference sequence). CDR3 DNA sequence: TGCAGTGCTGAAAGACAGGGACCTAATGAAAAACTGTTTTTT. Protein sequence: CSAERQGPNEKLFF.

This clonotype came up a few times. The chain combines TRBV10-3 with TRBJ1-1; 8 bases match TRBD1. V lost 0 bases, J lost 2 bases, and 5 bases stayed unmatched. This CDR3 region has 16 residues. Germline assignment: CDR1 ENHRY and CDR2 SYGVKD. The CDR3 protein is CAISESRQGINTEAFF. CDR3 bases: TGTGCCATCAGTGAGTCGAGACAGGGGATAAACACTGAAGCTTTCTTT.

The CDR3 bases are TGTGCCAGCAGCCCCCAGAGGACAGGGCTCTATGGCTACACCTTC. The encoded protein is CASSPQRTGLYGYTF. The V and J genes are TRBV7-2 and TRBJ1-2; 8 bases fit TRBD1. CDR1 and CDR2 from the germline V gene are SGHTA and FQGNSA. The CDR3 totals 15 residues. V was pared by 5 bases and J by 4 bases, with 9 bases of the junction left unmatched.

The V and J genes are TRBV9 and TRBJ1-1, with D tentatively TRBD1 (5 bases). The CDR3 is 14 amino acids. Per germline, CDR1 SGDLS and CDR2 YYNGEE. V was shortened by 0 bases and J by 1 base, with 7 bases between the two germline ends. The CDR3 DNA reads as TGTGCCAGCAGCGTAGACACAGGGAACACTGAAGCTTTCTTT. Amino acids: CASSVDTGNTEAFF. Filled out from reference TRBV9 and TRBJ1-1, the complete variable domain reads DSGVTQTPKHLITATGQRVTLRCSPRSGDLSVYWYQQSLDQGLQFLIQYYNGEERAKGNILERFSAQQFPDLHSELNLSSLELGDSALYFCASSVDTGNTEAFFGQGTRLTVV.

As for this clonotype: One end of the junction is discordant with germline, which a read error may explain. V usage is TRBV10-3 and J usage is TRBJ2-7; D perhaps matches TRBD2 (6 bases). Germline CDR1 reads ENHRY; CDR2 reads SYGVKD. The CDR3 runs 15 residues. CDR3 nucleotide sequence: TGTGTCATCAGGTTAGCGGAGTCACCATCCTACGAGCAGTACTTC. Translation gives CVIRLAESPSYEQYF.

V and J are TRBV6-5 and TRBJ1-1; no definite D call. V lost 8 bases, J lost 1 base, and 17 bases lay in between. The V gene's germline CDR1 is MNHEY and CDR2 SVGAGI. The CDR3 consists of 15 residues. The CDR3 DNA reads TGTGCCAGCCAAAAGTACCTAGGCGAGAACACTGAAGCTTTCTTT. Protein: CASQKYLGENTEAFF.

The chain carries TRBV7-2 and TRBJ2-1; weak D call: TRBD2 (6 bases). CDR1 and CDR2 (germline): SGHTA, FQGNSA. There are 12 residues in the CDR3. The germline V and J ends were trimmed by 5 bases and 11 bases, with 13 bases remaining between them. CDR3 in DNA: TGTGCCAGCAGCCCCCGGACTAATCAGCAGTTCTTC. This translates into CASSPRTNQQFF.

This clonotype was seen at least ten times. The gene calls are TRBV28 and TRBJ2-5, with D maybe TRBD2 (6 bases). V was shortened by 4 bases and J by 1 base, with 10 bases between the two germline ends. The CDR3 loop spans 14 amino acids. Germline CDR1 is MDHEN and CDR2 is SYDVKM. The CDR3: CASSSGTFQETQYF. In DNA form, the CDR3 reads TGTGCCAGCAGTTCCGGGACTTTCCAAGAGACCCAGTACTTC. Full variable domain (outside the CDR3, taken from reference TRBV28 and TRBJ2-5): DVKVTQSSRYLVKRTGEKVFLECVQDMDHENMFWYRQDPGLGLRLIYFSYDVKMKEKGDIPEGYSVSREKKERFSLILESASTNQTSMYLCASSSGTFQETQYFGPGTRLLVL.

The chain is built from TRBV7-2 and TRBJ2-7; 7 bases are a match to TRBD1. The CDR3 consists of 15 residues. Trimming cost V 5 bases and J 1 base; bases outside gene matches: 8. CDR1 is SGHTA and CDR2 is FQGNSA in the germline V gene. The CDR3 region is CASSLTTGPSYEQYF. The CDR3, as DNA: TGTGCCAGCAGCCTCACGACAGGGCCTTCCTACGAGCAGTACTTC.

This clonotype was seen a few times. This chain links TRBV2 with TRBJ2-7; 13 positions match TRBD2. J was trimmed by 2 bases and V by 7 bases; bases with no gene match: 2. CDR3 length equals 14 residues. The germline V gene encodes CDR1 SNHLY and CDR2 FYNNEI. The CDR3 region is CASTGLAGAYEQYF. DNA for the CDR3: TGTGCCAGCACTGGACTAGCGGGGGCCTACGAGCAGTACTTC.

This chain links TRBV28 with TRBJ2-1, with TRBD2 matching over 11 bases. From germline, CDR1 is MDHEN and CDR2 SYDVKM. With 7 bases clipped from V and 7 bases from J, the junction kept 24 bases outside the gene matches. The CDR3 consists of 20 residues. CDR3 region: CASTPRRGGSGRAFGNEQFF. CDR3 in DNA: TGTGCCAGCACCCCACGGAGGGGGGGTAGCGGGAGGGCCTTCGGTAATGAGCAGTTCTTC.